This entry is about one T cell receptor (beta chain). What it binds is unknown. Other nucleotide sequences from this sample produce the same CDR3. This CDR3 contains 12 residues. V lost 1 base to trimming and J lost 8 bases, with 5 bases between them. The germline V gene encodes CDR1 MNHEY and CDR2 SMNVEV (reference sequence). The data derive from a study of OX40 agonist ivuxolimab in advanced cancers. Study results and limitations: More expanded clones were found, on average, in CD8+ than in CD4+ T cells.

Patients were ineligible given autoimmune disease history or systemic immunosuppression. The data were produced by immunoSEQ multiplex PCR, yet TCRdb's version contains in-frame clones alone and is incomplete. The sample yields under 20,000 clones, 86% seen once. Sequenced material: CD4+ or CD8+ T cells sorted from blood, taken in a trial of the OX40 agonist ivuxolimab. The J gene is TRBJ1-4, the V gene TRBV27; no firm D call. The TCR originated in an adult with an advanced solid tumor such as melanoma, head and neck, liver or kidney cancer. The CDR3 region has the DNA TGTGCCAGCAGTTTATTAGGAGAAAAACTGTTTTTT. Encoded protein: CASSLLGEKLFF.